This T cell receptor beta chain was retrieved from a study of graft-versus-host responses after intestinal transplantation. Turning to the study itself: Recipients were given multivisceral, liver-intestinal, or isolated intestinal transplants. Recipients were all induced with anti-thymocyte globulin, then given tacrolimus and steroids for about three years.

Libraries were prepared by immunoSEQ multiplex PCR; TCRdb keeps only in-frame clonotypes and omits some of them. The sample holds 80,000 to 85,000 clones, 91% seen once. Study-wide points: Early post-transplant HvG declines tracked with peak circulating GvH clone levels.

Trimming removed 1 base at V and 3 bases at J, with 17 bases between. In germline, CDR1 is SGHTA, CDR2 FQGNSA. This CDR3 has 17 residues. About this clone: Its cognate antigen is unknown.

V gene TRBV7-2 combines with J gene TRBJ2-3, with D possibly being TRBD2 (6 bases). The sample in question was unstimulated CD4+ T cells sorted from spleen or lymph node cells, obtained before intestinal transplant. The sequence derives from a human donor who received an intestinal transplant. CDR3: CASSLGFTGGETDTQYF. The CDR3 region has the DNA TGTGCCAGCAGCTTAGGGTTCACAGGCGGGGAAACAGATACGCAGTATTTT.